This TCR beta chain stems from a study of cytomegalovirus exposure and HLA in healthy donors. Study results and caveats: Per a later analysis, under 20,000 TCR beta sequences showed association with HLA alleles at 0.05 false discovery rate. It was confirmed in vitro that three of the CMV-associated chains were specific for CMV antigens.

As to this clone: Its antigen is currently unknown.

Trimming took 0 bases from V and 8 from J; bases not matched to a gene: 12. The CDR3 loop spans 17 amino acids. The V gene's germline CDR1 is SGHKS and CDR2 YYEKEE (reference sequence). Primers for the PCR totalled 60 Vbeta and 13 Jbeta. Here immunoSEQ multiplex PCR was the method, and the copy in TCRdb shows in-frame clones only, minus some. The sample lists about 150,000 clones; around 79% were seen once. Specimen: PBMCs. The clonotype comes from a human donor in good health. The chain carries TRBV5-5 and TRBJ2-3; TRBD1 matches 10 bases. The CDR3 reads CASSLEGTGAAYGTQYF. The CDR3 DNA follows: TGTGCCAGCAGCTTGGAAGGGACAGGGGCCGCGTACGGTACGCAGTATTTT.